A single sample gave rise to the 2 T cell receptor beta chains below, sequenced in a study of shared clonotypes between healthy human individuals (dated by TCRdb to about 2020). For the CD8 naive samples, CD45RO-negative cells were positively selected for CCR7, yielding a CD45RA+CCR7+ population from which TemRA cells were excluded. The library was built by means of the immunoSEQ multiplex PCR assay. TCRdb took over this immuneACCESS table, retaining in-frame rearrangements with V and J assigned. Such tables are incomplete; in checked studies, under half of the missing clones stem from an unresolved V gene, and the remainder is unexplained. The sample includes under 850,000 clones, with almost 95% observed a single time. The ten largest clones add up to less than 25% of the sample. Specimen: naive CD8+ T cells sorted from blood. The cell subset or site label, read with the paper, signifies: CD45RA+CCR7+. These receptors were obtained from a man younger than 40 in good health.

CDR3 in DNA: TGTGCCAGCAGCTTAGCTGAAAAACTGTTTTTT. It yields the protein CASSLAEKLFF. This rearrangement joins TRBV11-2 to TRBJ1-4; D is undetermined. V dropped 1 base and J dropped 7 bases, with 1 base sitting between them. This CDR3 contains 11 residues. The germline V gene has CDR1 SGHAT and CDR2 FQNNGV.

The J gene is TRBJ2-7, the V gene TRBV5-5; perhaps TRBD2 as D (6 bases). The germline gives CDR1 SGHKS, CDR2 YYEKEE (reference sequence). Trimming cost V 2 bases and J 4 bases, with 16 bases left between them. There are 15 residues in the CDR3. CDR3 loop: CASSFTELSGYEQYF. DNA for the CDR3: TGTGCCAGCAGCTTTACGGAATTAAGCGGGTACGAGCAGTACTTC.